This TCR beta chain was recorded in a study of Ad26.COV2.S vaccination and SARS-CoV-2 variants. About the research overall: The authors gave Ad26.COV2.S intramuscularly, either once or twice 56 days apart.

This clone has more than one count but fewer than ten. What it recognizes is unknown. This CDR3 has 15 residues. Trimming took off 5 bases at V and 0 bases at J, with 14 bases between the two ends. From germline, CDR1 is SGHRS and CDR2 YFSETQ. Treatment given: roughly 20 received Ad26.COV2.S at low or high dose, single or two shots; 5 received placebo; per-sample allocation not given. Samples analyzed were those drawn on day 63 after the first vaccine or placebo injection. Whoever gave the sample was an adult aged 18-55 years in Boston. The method was immunoSEQ multiplex PCR; TCRdb's version includes in-frame clones alone and lacks a portion of them. There are around 310,000 clones in the sample; 90% occur only once, and 4.5% to 5.5% lies in the top ten. General observations from the study: Breadth and depth estimates from TCRs may understate total T cell responses. CD8+ and CD4+ T cells specific for spike reportedly responded with substantial breadth after vaccination.

This TCR was recovered from a person between 18 and 59 years old who received the Ad26.COV2.S COVID-19 vaccine or a placebo. The sequences come from peripheral blood, collected in a trial of Ad26.COV2.S vaccine versus placebo. V gene TRBV5-1 combines with J gene TRBJ1-2, with D possibly matching TRBD1 (6 bases). The CDR3 nucleotides are TGCGCCAGCAGAACCACAGGGATCGCTAACTATGGCTACACCTTC. Protein sequence: CASRTTGIANYGYTF.